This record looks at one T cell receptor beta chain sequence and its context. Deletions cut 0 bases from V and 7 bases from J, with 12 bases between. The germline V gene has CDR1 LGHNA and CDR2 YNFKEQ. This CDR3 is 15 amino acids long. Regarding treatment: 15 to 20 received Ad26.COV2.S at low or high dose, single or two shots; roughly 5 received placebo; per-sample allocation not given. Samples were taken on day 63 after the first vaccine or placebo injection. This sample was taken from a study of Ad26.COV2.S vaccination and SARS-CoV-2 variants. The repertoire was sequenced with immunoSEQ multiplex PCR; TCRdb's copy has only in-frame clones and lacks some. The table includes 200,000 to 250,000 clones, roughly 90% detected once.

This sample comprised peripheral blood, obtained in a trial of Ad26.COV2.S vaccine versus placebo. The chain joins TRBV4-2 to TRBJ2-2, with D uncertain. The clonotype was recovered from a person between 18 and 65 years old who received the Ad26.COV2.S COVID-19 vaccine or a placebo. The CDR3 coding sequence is TGTGCCAGCAGCCAAGATGTGGGGTCGAGCGGGGAGCTGTTTTTT. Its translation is CASSQDVGSSGELFF.